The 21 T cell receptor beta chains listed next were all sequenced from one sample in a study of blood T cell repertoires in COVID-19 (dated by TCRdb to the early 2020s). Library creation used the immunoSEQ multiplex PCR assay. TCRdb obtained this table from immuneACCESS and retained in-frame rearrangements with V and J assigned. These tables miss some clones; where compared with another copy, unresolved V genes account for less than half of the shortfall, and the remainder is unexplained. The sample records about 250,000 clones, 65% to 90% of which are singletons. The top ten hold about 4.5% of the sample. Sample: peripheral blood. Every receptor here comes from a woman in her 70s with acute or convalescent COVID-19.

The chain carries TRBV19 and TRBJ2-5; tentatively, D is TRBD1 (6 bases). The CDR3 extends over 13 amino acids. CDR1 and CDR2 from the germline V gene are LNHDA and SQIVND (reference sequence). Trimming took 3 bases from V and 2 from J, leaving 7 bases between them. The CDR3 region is CASSMTGQETQYF. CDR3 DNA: TGTGCCAGTAGTATGACAGGACAAGAGACCCAGTACTTC.

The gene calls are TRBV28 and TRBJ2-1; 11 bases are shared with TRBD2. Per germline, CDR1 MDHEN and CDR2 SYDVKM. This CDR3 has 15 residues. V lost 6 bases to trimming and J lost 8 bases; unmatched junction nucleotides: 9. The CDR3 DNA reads TGTGCCAGCAGGCTTAGCGGGGGGGCCAGGGATGAGCAGTTCTTC. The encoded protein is CASRLSGGARDEQFF.

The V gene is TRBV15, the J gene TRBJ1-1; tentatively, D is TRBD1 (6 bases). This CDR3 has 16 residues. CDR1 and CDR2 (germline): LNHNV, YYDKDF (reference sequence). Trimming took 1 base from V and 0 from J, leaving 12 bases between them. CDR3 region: CATSRANRAMNTEAFF. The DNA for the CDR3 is TGTGCCACCAGCAGAGCGAACAGGGCCATGAACACTGAAGCTTTCTTT.

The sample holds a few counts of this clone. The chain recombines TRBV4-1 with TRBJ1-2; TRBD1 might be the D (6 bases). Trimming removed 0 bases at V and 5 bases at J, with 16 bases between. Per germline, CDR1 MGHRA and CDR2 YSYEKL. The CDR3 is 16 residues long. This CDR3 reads CASSQDAAGVLYGYTF. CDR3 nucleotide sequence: TGCGCCAGCAGCCAAGACGCGGCAGGGGTACTTTATGGCTACACCTTC.

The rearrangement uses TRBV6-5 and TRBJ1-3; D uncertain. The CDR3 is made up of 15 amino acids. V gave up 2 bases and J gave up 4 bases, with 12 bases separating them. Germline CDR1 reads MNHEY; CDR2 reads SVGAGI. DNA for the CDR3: TGTGCCAGCAGTTACAGGCGAGGAAGAGGAAACACCATATATTTT. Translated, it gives CASSYRRGRGNTIYF.

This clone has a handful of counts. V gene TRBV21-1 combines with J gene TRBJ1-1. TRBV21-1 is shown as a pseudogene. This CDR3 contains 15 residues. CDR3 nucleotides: TGTGCCAGCAGCATCAGGGAGGAGGGGAACACTGAAGCTTTCTTT. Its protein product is CASSIREEGNTEAFF.

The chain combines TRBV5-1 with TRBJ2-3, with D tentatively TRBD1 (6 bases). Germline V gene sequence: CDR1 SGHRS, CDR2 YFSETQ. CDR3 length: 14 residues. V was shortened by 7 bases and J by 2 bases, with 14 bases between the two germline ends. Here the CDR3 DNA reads TGCGCCAGCGCTTCAGGGGCCAACACAGATACGCAGTATTTT. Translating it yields CASASGANTDTQYF.

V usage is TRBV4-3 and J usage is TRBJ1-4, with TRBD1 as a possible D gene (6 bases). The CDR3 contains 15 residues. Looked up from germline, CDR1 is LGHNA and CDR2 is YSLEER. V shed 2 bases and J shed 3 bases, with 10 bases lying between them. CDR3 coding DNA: TGCGCCAGCAGCCAACGACAGGAATCTAATGAAAAACTGTTTTTT. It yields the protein CASSQRQESNEKLFF.

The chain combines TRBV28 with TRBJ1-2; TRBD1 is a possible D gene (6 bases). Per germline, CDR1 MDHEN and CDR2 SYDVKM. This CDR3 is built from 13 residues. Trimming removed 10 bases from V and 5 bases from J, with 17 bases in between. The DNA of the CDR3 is TGTGCCATCCAGACGGGGGGCGCTTATGGCTACACCTTC. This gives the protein CAIQTGGAYGYTF.

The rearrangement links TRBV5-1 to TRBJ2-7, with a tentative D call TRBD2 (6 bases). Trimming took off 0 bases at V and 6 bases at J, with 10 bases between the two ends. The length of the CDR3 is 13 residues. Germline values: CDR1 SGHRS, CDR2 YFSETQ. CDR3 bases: TGCGCCAGCAGCTTGGAGCAGGGAGGCGAGCAGTACTTC. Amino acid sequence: CASSLEQGGEQYF.

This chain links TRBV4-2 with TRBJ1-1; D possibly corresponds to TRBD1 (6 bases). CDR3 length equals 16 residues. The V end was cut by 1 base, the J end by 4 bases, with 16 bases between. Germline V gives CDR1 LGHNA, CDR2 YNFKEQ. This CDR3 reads CASSQARSMGATEAFF. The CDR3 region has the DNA TGTGCCAGCAGCCAAGCTAGGTCCATGGGGGCCACTGAAGCTTTCTTT.

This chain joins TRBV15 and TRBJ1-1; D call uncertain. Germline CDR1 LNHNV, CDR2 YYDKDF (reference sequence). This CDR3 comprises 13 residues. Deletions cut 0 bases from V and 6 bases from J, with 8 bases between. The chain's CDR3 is CATSRDLLSEAFF. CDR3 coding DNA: TGTGCCACCAGCAGAGATCTCCTGTCTGAAGCTTTCTTT.

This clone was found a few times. CDR3 sequence: CASQATFVSGNQPQHF. The CDR3 bases are TGTGCCAGCCAGGCCACCTTTGTTTCGGGCAATCAGCCCCAGCATTTT. This chain connects TRBV2 to TRBJ1-5; D is ambiguous. The CDR3 is 16 residues long. The V gene's germline CDR1 is SNHLY and CDR2 FYNNEI. Trimming took 8 bases from V and 2 from J, leaving 19 bases between them. Full variable domain (remainder filled in from reference TRBV2 and TRBJ1-5): EPEVTQTPSHQVTQMGQEVILRCVPISNHLYFYWYRQILGQKVEFLVSFYNNEISEKSEIFDDQFSVERPDGSNFTLKIRSTKLEDSAMYFCASQATFVSGNQPQHFGDGTRLSIL.

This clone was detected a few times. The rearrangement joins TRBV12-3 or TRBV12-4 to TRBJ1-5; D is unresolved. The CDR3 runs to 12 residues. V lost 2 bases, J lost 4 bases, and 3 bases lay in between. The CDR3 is CASSLLNQPQHF. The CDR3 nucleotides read TGTGCCAGCAGTTTACTAAATCAGCCCCAGCATTTT.

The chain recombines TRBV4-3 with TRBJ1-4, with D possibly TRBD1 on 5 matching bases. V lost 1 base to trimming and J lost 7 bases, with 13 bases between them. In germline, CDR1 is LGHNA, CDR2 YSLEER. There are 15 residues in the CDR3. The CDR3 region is CASSQVAGLSEKLFF. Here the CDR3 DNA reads TGCGCCAGCAGCCAAGTCGCAGGGCTTAGTGAAAAACTGTTTTTT.

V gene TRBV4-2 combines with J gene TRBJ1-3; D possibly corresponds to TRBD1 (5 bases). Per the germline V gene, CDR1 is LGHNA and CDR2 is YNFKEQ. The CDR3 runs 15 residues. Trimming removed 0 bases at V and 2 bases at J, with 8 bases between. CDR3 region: CASSQESGTGNTIYF. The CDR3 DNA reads TGTGCCAGCAGCCAAGAATCAGGGACTGGAAACACCATATATTTT.

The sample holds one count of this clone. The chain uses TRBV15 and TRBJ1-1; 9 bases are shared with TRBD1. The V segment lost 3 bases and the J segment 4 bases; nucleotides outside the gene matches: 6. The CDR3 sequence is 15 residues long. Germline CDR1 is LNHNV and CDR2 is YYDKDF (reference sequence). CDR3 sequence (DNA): TGTGCCACCAGCAGGGACAGGGGAGGGGGCACTGAAGCTTTCTTT. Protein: CATSRDRGGGTEAFF.

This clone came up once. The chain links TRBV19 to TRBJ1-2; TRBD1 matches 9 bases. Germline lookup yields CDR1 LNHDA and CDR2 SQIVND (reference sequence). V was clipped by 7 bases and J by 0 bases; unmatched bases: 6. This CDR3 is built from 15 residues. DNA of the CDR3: TGTGCCAGTAAGGGGACAGGGAGTGCTAACTATGGCTACACCTTC. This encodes CASKGTGSANYGYTF.

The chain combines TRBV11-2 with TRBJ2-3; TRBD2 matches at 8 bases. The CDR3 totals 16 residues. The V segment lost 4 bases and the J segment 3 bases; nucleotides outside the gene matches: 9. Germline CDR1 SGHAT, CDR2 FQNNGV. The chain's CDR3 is CASSSLAGLPTDTQYF. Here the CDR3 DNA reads TGTGCCAGCAGCTCGTTAGCGGGGCTTCCGACAGATACGCAGTATTTT.

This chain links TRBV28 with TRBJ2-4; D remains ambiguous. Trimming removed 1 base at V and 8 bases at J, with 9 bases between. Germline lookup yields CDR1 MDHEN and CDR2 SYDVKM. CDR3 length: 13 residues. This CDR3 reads CASSLSGVDIQYF. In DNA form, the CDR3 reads TGTGCCAGCAGTTTATCTGGTGTAGACATTCAGTACTTC.

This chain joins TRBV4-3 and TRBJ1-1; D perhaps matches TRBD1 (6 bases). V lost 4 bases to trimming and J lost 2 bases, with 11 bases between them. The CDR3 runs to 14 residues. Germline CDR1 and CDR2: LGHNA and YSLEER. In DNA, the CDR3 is TGCGCCAGCAGCCGGCATGGGGGCAACACTGAAGCTTTCTTT. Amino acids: CASSRHGGNTEAFF.